This section outlines one TCR beta chain sequence together with its context. Its recognized antigen is unknown. No clone much larger than this one lies a single base away; base qualities are absent. The data were obtained in a study of control samples from healthy donors and cancer patients (dated by TCRdb to about 2020). The junction shows trimming of 5 bases on V and 1 base on J, plus 14 bases between the germline ends. Per the germline V gene (reference sequence), GTSNPN is the CDR1 and SVGIG is the CDR2. The CDR3 spans 14 residues, from the cysteine through the phenylalanine. Only CDR3 DNA is held: 42 bases, read in frame from base 1. Library creation used the immunoSEQ multiplex PCR assay. Sourced from immuneACCESS, this table was stored by TCRdb with only in-frame sequences that have V and J called. A share of the clones is absent; for the studies checked, an unresolved V gene accounts for under half, and the remainder has no known explanation. This sample holds 130,000 or so clones; 75% to 95% were observed only once. The top ten hold around 2.5% of the sample.

The clonotype was recovered from a man in his forties or fifties in good health. Sequenced: blood. This receptor chain uses TRBV30 and TRBJ1-1; D gene: possibly TRBD1, on 5 matching bases. The DNA reads TGTGCCTGGGGAACGGGACGGTCGAACACTGAAGCTTTCTTT. This yields the protein CAWGTGRSNTEAFF.